This entry concerns a single T cell receptor beta chain. The target antigen is unknown. Produced via immunoSEQ multiplex PCR; TCRdb's table is partial and in-frame only. In the table there are 200,000 to 250,000 clones, about 94% of which are singletons. This CDR3 is built from 15 residues. The trim removed 3 bases at V and 3 bases at J, leaving 7 bases unmatched. Germline V lookup: CDR1 MDHEN, CDR2 SYDVKM. The data were taken from a study of T cell responses to AZD1222 COVID-19 vaccine. Points from the study as a whole: Among AZD1222 vaccinees, only 5 to 7 were seropositive at baseline. Nearly half of spike-specific TCRs reportedly target unmutated variant regions. Vaccination with two AZD1222 doses was followed by a rise in Spike-specific TCR breadth and depth.

This chain connects TRBV28 to TRBJ1-2; 7 positions match TRBD1. This sample comprised peripheral blood, obtained 28 days after the second dose of the MenACWY control vaccine. This TCR was sampled from an adult who received the MenACWY meningococcal vaccine as a control. CDR3 region: CASSFQGGADYGYTF. The CDR3 region has the DNA TGTGCCAGCAGTTTCCAAGGGGGCGCGGACTATGGCTACACCTTC.